These T cell receptor beta chains were read from a single sample in a study of molecular identifiers for immune sequencing clone quantification. TCRdb called the PCR reads again in MiXCR, with one record for every CDR3 protein. The table lists about 640,000 distinct CDR3 sequences, 20% of them singletons. Material: naive CD8+ T cells from blood, with Jurkat cell RNA spiked in. Receptors were obtained from a human donor in good health. Some libraries in this study had Jurkat cell RNA spiked in. The CDR3 runs from the conserved cysteine through the conserved F or W. A D gene is named only where the DNA matches it firmly. Part of the rows lack a size; the others show once, few, many or a class for expanded clones.

.	.	TRBV19	TRBJ1-5	CASSIGLSDYSNQPQHF	TGTGCCAGTAGTATCGGGTTGTCAGACTATAGCAATCAGCCCCAGCATTTT
.	few	TRBV19	TRBJ1-2	CASSYSFNYGYTF	TGTGCCAGTAGTTATTCCTTTAACTATGGCTACACCTTC
TRBD1	many	TRBV7-9	TRBJ2-7	CASSPRTGVGEQYF	TGTGCCAGCAGCCCCCGGACAGGGGTGGGCGAGCAGTACTTC
.	.	TRBV7-9	TRBJ2-5	CASSPAGPAETQYF	TGTGCCAGCAGCCCGGCAGGGCCGGCGGAGACCCAGTACTTC
TRBD2	many	TRBV20-1	TRBJ2-1	CSASLLADQPYNEQFF	TGCAGTGCTAGCCTGCTAGCGGACCAGCCTTACAATGAGCAGTTCTTC
TRBD2	many	TRBV14	TRBJ2-7	CASAGVWYEQYF	TGTGCCAGCGCGGGAGTTTGGTACGAGCAGTACTTC
.	many	TRBV24-1	TRBJ2-2	CATSPTLNTGELFF	TGTGCCACCAGCCCGACACTGAACACCGGGGAGCTGTTTTTT
TRBD2	.	TRBV11-2	TRBJ2-5	CASSAGLAGITWETQYF	TGTGCCAGCAGCGCCGGACTAGCGGGGATAACCTGGGAGACCCAGTACTTC
.	.	TRBV18	TRBJ2-1	CASSPPLLYEQFF	TGTGCCAGCTCACCACCCTTACTGTATGAGCAGTTCTTC
TRBD1	many	TRBV7-2	TRBJ2-7	CASSPIRDSYEQYF	TGTGCCAGCAGCCCAATCCGGGACAGCTACGAGCAGTACTTC
TRBD1	many	TRBV29-1	TRBJ1-1	CSVDLGTVTEAFF	TGCAGCGTTGATTTAGGGACAGTCACTGAAGCTTTCTTT
.	.	TRBV7-9	TRBJ2-1	CASSPNLRDEQFF	TGTGCCAGCAGCCCAAACCTCCGGGATGAGCAGTTCTTC
.	many	TRBV6-5	TRBJ2-5	CASRSVGGGETQYF	TGTGCCAGCAGATCCGTCGGGGGTGGAGAGACCCAGTACTTC
TRBD1	many	TRBV4-3	TRBJ1-1	CASSQMRDRNIWF	TGCGCCAGCAGCCAAATGAGGGACAGGAATATTTGGTTT
.	few	TRBV4-1	TRBJ2-7	CASSQDIRLTTSYEQYF	TGCGCCAGCAGCCAAGACATCCGATTAACCACCTCCTACGAGCAGTACTTC
.	.	TRBV10-2	TRBJ2-7	CASSEGPTYEQYF	TGCGCCAGCAGTGAGGGACCCACCTACGAGCAGTACTTC
.	.	TRBV9	TRBJ2-1	CASSVGVAAYNEQFF	TGTGCCAGCAGCGTGGGGGTAGCGGCCTACAATGAGCAGTTCTTC
.	.	TRBV19	TRBJ1-3	CATDLGAGGNTIYF	TGTGCCACTGATCTGGGGGCGGGCGGAAACACCATATATTTT
.	.	TRBV9	TRBJ2-3	CASSVESGGVDTQYF	TGTGCCAGCAGCGTAGAAAGTGGGGGAGTAGATACGCAGTATTTT
.	many	TRBV4-1	TRBJ1-5	CASSQGEMRNQPQHF	TGCGCCAGCAGCCAGGGGGAAATGAGGAATCAGCCCCAGCATTTT
.	many	TRBV27	TRBJ2-2	CASSLRGATGELFF	TGTGCCAGCAGTTTACGGGGGGCGACCGGGGAGCTGTTTTTT
.	few	TRBV6-5	TRBJ2-1	CASSSTVYNEQFF	TGTGCCAGCAGTTCAACAGTCTACAATGAGCAGTTCTTC
.	many	TRBV7-3	TRBJ1-3	CASSPTGPGTGNTIYF	TGTGCCAGCAGCCCCACCGGGCCCGGGACTGGAAACACCATATATTTT
.	.	TRBV30	TRBJ2-5	CAWRLDSQGTQYF	TGTGCCTGGAGGCTCGACAGCCAAGGGACCCAGTACTTC
TRBD2	.	TRBV12-3/TRBV12-4	TRBJ2-7	CASGLGGGPYEQYF	TGTGCCAGCGGTTTAGGCGGGGGACCCTACGAGCAGTACTTC
.	.	TRBV4-3	TRBJ2-7	CASSQDDGFTYEQYF	TGCGCCAGCAGCCAAGATGACGGGTTCACCTACGAGCAGTACTTC
TRBD2	.	TRBV7-6	TRBJ2-7	CASSLRTSGGYEQYF	TGTGCCAGCAGCCTCCGGACTAGCGGGGGCTACGAGCAGTACTTC